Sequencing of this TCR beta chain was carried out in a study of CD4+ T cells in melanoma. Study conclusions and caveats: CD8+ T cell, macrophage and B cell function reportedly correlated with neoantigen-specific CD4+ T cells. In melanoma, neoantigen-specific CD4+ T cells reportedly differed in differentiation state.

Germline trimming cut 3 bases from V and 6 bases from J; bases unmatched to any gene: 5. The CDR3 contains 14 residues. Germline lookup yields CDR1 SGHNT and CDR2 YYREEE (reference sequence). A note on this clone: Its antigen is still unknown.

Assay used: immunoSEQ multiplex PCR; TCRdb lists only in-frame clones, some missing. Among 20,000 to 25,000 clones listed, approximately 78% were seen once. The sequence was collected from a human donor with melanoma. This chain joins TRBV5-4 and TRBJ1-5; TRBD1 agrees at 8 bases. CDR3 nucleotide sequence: TGTGCCAGCAGCTCGGACAGGGTCGGTCAGCCCCAGCATTTT. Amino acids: CASSSDRVGQPQHF.